Detailed here is one T cell receptor (beta chain). The germline V gene encodes CDR1 MRHNA and CDR2 SNTAGT. Trimming removed 2 bases at V and 15 bases at J, with 17 bases between. The CDR3 is made up of 13 amino acids. TCRdb reanalysed the RT-PCR reads using MiXCR and keeps one entry per CDR3 protein. The sample yields around 580,000 distinct CDR3 sequences, approximately 10% seen once. These data belong to a study of response to subunit inactivated influenza vaccine. The chain couples TRBV6-4 to TRBJ2-1, with unresolved D. This material consisted of PBMCs from blood, taken on the day of vaccination. The sequence came from a man between 50 and 59 years old who received an inactivated influenza vaccine. The CDR3, as DNA: TGTGCCAGCAGTGACGAGGTCCTCGGCGATCTGTTCTTC. It codes for CASSDEVLGDLFF.